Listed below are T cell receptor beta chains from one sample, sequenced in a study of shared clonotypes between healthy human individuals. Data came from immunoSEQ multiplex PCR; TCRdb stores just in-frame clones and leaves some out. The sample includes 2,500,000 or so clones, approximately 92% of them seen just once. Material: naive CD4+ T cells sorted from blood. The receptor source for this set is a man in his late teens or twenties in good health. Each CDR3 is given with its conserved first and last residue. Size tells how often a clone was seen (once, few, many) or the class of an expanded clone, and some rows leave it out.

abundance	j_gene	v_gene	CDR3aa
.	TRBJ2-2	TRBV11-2	CASSFPLTGELFF
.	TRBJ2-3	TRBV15	CATSRERRGGVDTQYF
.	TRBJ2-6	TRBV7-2	CASGGLSGANVLTF
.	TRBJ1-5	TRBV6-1	CASRGGQGRNQPQHF
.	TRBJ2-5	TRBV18	CASSPGTGSQETQYF
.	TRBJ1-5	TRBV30	CAWSRSKTGTDNQPQHF
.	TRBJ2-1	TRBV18	CASSPVGDYNEQFF
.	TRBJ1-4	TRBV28	CASSTGTTNEKLFF
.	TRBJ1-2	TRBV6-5	CASSYSKSRGYTF
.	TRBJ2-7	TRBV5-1	CASSPGTSGFEQYF
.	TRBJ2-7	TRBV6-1	CALVISGGTYEQYF
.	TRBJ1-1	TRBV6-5	CASSSRHYTEAFF
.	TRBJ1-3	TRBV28	CASTGQAGNTIYF
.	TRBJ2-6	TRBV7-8	CASSLRVGSGANVLTF
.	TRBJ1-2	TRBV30	CAWSADRGKIYGYTF
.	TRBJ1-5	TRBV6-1	CASRPTGGAVQPQHF
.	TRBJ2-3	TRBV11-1	CASTPYPDTQYF
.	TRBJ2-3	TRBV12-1	CASSAGLAGGPGGDTQYF
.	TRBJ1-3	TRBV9	CASSPHGVSGNTIYF
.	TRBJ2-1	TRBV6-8	CANEKRGSYNEQFF
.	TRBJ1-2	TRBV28	CASSSGHQARGYTF
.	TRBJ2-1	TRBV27	CASSSPDRGSYNEQFF
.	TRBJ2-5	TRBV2	CASSVTLDYYQETQYF
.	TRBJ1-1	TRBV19	CASTPYLRGDTEAFF
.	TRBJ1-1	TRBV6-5	CASSLSWTRKGTEAFF
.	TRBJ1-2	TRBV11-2	CASSPRTVQRNYGYTF
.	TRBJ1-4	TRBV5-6	CASSPSQGTTEKLFF
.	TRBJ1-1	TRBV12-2	CASRLPRLGQGNNVRAFF
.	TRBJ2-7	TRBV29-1	CSVAPGAHEQYF
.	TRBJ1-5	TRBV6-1	CASSALGGGNQPQHF
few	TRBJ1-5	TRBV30	CAWSPVGGQPQHF
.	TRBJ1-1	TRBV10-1	CASSPGGLNTEAFF
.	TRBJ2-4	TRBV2	CASSDGTSGAKNIQYF
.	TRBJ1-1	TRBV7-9	CASSLVAPGTEAFF
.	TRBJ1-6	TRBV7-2	CASSLSPGQLMPLHF
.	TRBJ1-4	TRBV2	CASSVFPSEKLFF
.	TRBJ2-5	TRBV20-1	CSASYGETQYF
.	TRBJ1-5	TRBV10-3	CAISDRTPNQPQHF
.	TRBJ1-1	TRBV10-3	CAISTWRQGATEAFF
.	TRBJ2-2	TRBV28	CASSWGGLTGELFF
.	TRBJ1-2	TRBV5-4	CASSGRGSHSYGYTF
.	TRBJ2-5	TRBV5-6	CASSQTSGSRETQYF
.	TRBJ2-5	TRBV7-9	CASSYQETQYF
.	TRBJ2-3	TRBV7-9	CASSFQGDTQYF
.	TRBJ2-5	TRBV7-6	CASSSSRAQETQYF
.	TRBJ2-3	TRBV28	CASSLFLAGVGDTQYF
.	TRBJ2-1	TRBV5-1	CASSSGTSGNNEQFF
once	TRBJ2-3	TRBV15	CATSRDQTSGTDTQYF
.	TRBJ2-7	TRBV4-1	CASSRGTGPSYEQYF
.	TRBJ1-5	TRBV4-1	CASSGTTGQPQHF
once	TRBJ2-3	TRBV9	CASSVAGYGTDTQYF
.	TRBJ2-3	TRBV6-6	CASSYRTDTQYF
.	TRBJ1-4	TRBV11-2	CASSLDLGEKLFF